These 8 T cell receptor beta chains originate from one sample sequenced in a study of blood T cell repertoires in COVID-19. Here immunoSEQ multiplex PCR was the method, and the copy in TCRdb shows in-frame clones only, minus some. This table holds over 200,000 clones, about 80% found once. Sequences were obtained from PBMCs or T cells enriched from blood (not recorded which). These receptors were obtained from a middle-aged man who had recovered from COVID-19.

This chain joins TRBV27 and TRBJ1-1, with 8 bases that match TRBD1. This CDR3 contains 15 residues. CDR1 is MNHEY and CDR2 is SMNVEV in the germline V gene (reference sequence). V dropped 3 bases and J dropped 7; count of bases not matched to a gene: 10. This CDR3 is CASSFDIRGPGEAFF. CDR3 coding DNA: TGTGCCAGCAGTTTTGATATCAGGGGGCCGGGTGAAGCTTTCTTT.

The chain links TRBV30 to TRBJ1-1, with 8 positions matching TRBD1. The germline V gene has CDR1 GTSNPN and CDR2 SVGIG (reference sequence). CDR3 size: 13 residues. V was pared by 0 bases and J by 8 bases, with 5 bases of the junction left unmatched. The CDR3 coding sequence is TGTGCCTGGAGTGTGGCAGGGGGCTCGGAAGCTTTCTTT. Encoded protein: CAWSVAGGSEAFF. Looking up the rest from reference TRBV30 and TRBJ1-1 gives the full variable domain: SQTIHQWPATLVQPVGSPLSLECTVEGTSNPNLYWYRQAAGRGLQLLFYSVGIGQISSEVPQNLSASRPQDRQFILSSKKLLLSDSGFYLCAWSVAGGSEAFFGQGTRLTVV.

The chain couples TRBV19 to TRBJ2-6; TRBD2 aligns across 12 bases. Germline trimming cut 4 bases from V and 3 bases from J; bases unmatched to any gene: 7. This CDR3 has 18 residues. Germline V gene sequence: CDR1 LNHDA, CDR2 SQIVND (reference sequence). CDR3 sequence reads: CASSTPSGRAYGANVLTF. The CDR3 nucleotides read TGTGCCAGTAGTACTCCTAGCGGGAGGGCCTATGGGGCCAACGTCCTGACTTTC.

This chain uses TRBV11-2 with TRBJ1-3; no firm D call. Trimming removed 2 bases from V and 0 bases from J, with 5 bases in between. CDR3 size: 14 residues. Germline assignment: CDR1 SGHAT and CDR2 FQNNGV. CDR3 sequence: CASSLFLSGNTIYF. The CDR3 DNA sequence: TGTGCCAGCAGCTTATTCCTCTCTGGAAACACCATATATTTT.

The count of this clone is one. J is TRBJ2-3 and V is TRBV7-6, with TRBD2 matching 8 bases. The J segment lost 0 bases and the V segment lost 1 base, leaving 6 bases of the junction unmatched. The V gene's germline CDR1 is SGHVS and CDR2 FNYEAQ. The CDR3 consists of 17 residues. The CDR3 loop reads CASSLGGRSPSTDTQYF. The CDR3 DNA reads TGTGCCAGCAGCTTAGGCGGGAGGTCCCCTAGCACAGATACGCAGTATTTT.

The chain is built from TRBV12-3 or TRBV12-4 and TRBJ2-7; 8 bases match TRBD1. Losses at the gene ends were 7 bases for V and 3 bases for J; bases not matched to a gene: 2. This CDR3 contains 12 residues. The CDR3: CASNDRGYEQYF. Here the CDR3 DNA reads TGTGCCAGCAATGACAGGGGCTACGAGCAGTACTTC.

The chain recombines TRBV7-6 with TRBJ2-5; 8 nucleotides line up with TRBD2. CDR1 and CDR2 (germline): SGHVS, FNYEAQ. The length of the CDR3 is 13 residues. The J segment lost 4 bases and the V segment lost 2 bases, leaving 0 bases of the junction unmatched. CDR3 region: CASSLTSGETQYF. The CDR3 DNA is TGTGCCAGCAGCTTAACTAGCGGAGAGACCCAGTACTTC.

The chain is built from TRBV5-4 and TRBJ1-2, with D possibly TRBD1 on 5 matching bases. The CDR3 loop spans 12 amino acids. Germline lookup yields CDR1 SGHNT and CDR2 YYREEE (reference sequence). The V end lost 0 bases, the J end lost 7 bases, and 7 bases lay between the germline ends. Written as DNA, the CDR3 is TGTGCCAGCAGCTTGGAAGGGGTTGGCTACACCTTC. It translates to CASSLEGVGYTF. The full variable domain, completed using reference TRBV5-4 and TRBJ1-2, is ETGVTQSPTHLIKTRGQQVTLRCSSQSGHNTVSWYQQALGQGPQFIFQYYREEENGRGNFPPRFSGLQFPNYSSELNVNALELDDSALYLCASSLEGVGYTFGSGTRLTVV.